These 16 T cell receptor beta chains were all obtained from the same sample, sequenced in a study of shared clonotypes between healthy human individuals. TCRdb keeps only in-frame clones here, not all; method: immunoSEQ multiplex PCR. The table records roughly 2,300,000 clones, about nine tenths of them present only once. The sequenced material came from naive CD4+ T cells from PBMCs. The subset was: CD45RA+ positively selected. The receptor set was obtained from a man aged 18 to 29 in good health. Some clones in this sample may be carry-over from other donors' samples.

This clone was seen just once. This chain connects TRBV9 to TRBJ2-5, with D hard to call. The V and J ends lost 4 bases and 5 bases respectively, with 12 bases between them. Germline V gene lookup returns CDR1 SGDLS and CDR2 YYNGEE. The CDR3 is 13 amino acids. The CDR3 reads CASSPGPRETQYF. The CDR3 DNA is TGTGCCAGCAGCCCAGGACCGAGGGAGACCCAGTACTTC.

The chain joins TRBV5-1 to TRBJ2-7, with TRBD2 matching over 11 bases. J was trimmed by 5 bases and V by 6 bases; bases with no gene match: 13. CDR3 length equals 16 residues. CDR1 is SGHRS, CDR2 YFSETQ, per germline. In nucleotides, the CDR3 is TGCGCCAGCACAGTAGCGGGAGGGCCAATTTTCCACGAGCAGTACTTC. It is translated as CASTVAGGPIFHEQYF.

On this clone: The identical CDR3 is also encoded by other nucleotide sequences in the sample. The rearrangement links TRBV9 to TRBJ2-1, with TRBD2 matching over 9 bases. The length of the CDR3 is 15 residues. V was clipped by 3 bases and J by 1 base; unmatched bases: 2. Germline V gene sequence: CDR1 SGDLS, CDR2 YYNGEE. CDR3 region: CASSGLAGSYNEQFF. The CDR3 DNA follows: TGTGCCAGCAGCGGTCTAGCGGGATCCTACAATGAGCAGTTCTTC.

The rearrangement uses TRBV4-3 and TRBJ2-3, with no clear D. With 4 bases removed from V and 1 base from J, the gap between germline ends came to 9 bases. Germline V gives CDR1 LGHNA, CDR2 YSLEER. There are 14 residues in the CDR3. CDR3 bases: TGCGCCAGCAGCCGGCTGAGCGGCACAGATACGCAGTATTTT. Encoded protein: CASSRLSGTDTQYF.

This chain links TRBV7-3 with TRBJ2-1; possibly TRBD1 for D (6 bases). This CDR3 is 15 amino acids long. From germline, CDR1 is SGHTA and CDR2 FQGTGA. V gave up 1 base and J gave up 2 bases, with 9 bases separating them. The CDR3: CASSLMRTAYNEQFF. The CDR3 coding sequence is TGTGCCAGCAGCTTAATGAGGACAGCCTACAATGAGCAGTTCTTC.

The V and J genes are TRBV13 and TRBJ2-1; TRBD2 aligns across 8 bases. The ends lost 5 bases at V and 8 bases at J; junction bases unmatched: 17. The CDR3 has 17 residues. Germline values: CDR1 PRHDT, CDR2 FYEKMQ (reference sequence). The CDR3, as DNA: TGTGCCAGCAGCCCCCCCTGGCGGGAGGCCGGATGGGATGAGCAGTTCTTC. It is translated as CASSPPWREAGWDEQFF.

The CDR3 DNA reads TGTGCCTGGTCCCCGTGGCGGGAGGGCACAGATACGCAGTATTTT. This gives the protein CAWSPWREGTDTQYF. The chain uses TRBV30 and TRBJ2-3, with 8 nucleotides matching TRBD2. The V segment lost 5 bases and the J segment 1 base; nucleotides outside the gene matches: 8. The V gene's germline CDR1 is GTSNPN and CDR2 SVGIG (reference sequence). The CDR3 runs to 15 residues. The full variable domain, its missing parts supplied by reference TRBV30 and TRBJ2-3, is SQTIHQWPATLVQPVGSPLSLECTVEGTSNPNLYWYRQAAGRGLQLLFYSVGIGQISSEVPQNLSASRPQDRQFILSSKKLLLSDSGFYLCAWSPWREGTDTQYFGPGTRLTVL.

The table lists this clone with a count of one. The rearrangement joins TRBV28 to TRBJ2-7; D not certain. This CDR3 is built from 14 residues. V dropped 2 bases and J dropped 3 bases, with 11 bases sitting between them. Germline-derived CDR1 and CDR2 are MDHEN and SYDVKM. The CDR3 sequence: CASSLRGRLYEQYF. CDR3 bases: TGTGCCAGCAGTTTACGCGGCCGACTCTACGAGCAGTACTTC.

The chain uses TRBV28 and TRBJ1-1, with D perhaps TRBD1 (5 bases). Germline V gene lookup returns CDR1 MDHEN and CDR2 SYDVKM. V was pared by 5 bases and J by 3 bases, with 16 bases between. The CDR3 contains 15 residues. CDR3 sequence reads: CASSDPGHKDTEAFF. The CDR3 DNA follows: TGTGCCAGCAGTGACCCAGGGCATAAGGACACTGAAGCTTTCTTT.

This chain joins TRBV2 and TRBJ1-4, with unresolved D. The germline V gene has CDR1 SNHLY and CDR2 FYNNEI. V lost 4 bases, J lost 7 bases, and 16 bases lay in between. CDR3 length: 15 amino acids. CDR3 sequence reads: CASSVNAVVGEKLFF. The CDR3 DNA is TGTGCCAGCAGTGTGAACGCCGTTGTGGGTGAAAAACTGTTTTTT. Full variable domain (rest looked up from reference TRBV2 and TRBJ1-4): EPEVTQTPSHQVTQMGQEVILRCVPISNHLYFYWYRQILGQKVEFLVSFYNNEISEKSEIFDDQFSVERPDGSNFTLKIRSTKLEDSAMYFCASSVNAVVGEKLFFGSGTQLSVL.

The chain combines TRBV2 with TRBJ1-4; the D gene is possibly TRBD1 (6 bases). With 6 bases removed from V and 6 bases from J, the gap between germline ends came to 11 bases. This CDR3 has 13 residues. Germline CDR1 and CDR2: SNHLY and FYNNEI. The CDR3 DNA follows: TGTGCCAGCAGGTACACAGGGTATGAAAAACTGTTTTTT. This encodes CASRYTGYEKLFF.

The CDR3 spells CASSLGRSNQPQHF. For the CDR3, the DNA is TGTGCCAGCAGCTTAGGCAGATCTAATCAGCCCCAGCATTTT. The chain employs TRBV5-6 and TRBJ1-5, with D hard to call. V was cut by 2 bases and J by 4 bases, with 10 bases left in between. The CDR3 runs to 14 residues. CDR1 SGHDT and CDR2 YYEEEE come from the germline V gene.

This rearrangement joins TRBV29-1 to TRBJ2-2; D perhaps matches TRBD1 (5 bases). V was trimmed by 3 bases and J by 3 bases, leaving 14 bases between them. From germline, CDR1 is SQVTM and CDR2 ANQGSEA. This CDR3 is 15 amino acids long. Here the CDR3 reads CSVEELLGDTGELFF. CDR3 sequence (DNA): TGCAGCGTTGAGGAGCTATTAGGGGACACCGGGGAGCTGTTTTTT.

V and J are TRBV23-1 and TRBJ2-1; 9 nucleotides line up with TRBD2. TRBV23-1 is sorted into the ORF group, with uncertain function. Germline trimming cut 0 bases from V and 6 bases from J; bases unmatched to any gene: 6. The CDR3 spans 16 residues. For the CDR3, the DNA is TGCGCCAGCAGTCAATCTTGGCGGGAGGGAGGCAATGAGCAGTTCTTC. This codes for CASSQSWREGGNEQFF.

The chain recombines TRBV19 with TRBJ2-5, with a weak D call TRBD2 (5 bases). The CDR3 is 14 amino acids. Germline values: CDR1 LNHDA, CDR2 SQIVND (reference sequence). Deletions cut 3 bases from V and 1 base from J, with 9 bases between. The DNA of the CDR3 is TGTGCCAGTAGTATCATGAGCGGCCAAGAGACCCAGTACTTC. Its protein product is CASSIMSGQETQYF.

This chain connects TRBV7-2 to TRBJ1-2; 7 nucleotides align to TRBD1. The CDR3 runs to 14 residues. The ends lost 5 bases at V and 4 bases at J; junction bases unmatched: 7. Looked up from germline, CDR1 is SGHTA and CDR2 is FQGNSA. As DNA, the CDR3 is TGTGCCAGCAGCAAGACAGGGCTGCCCTATGGCTACACCTTC. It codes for CASSKTGLPYGYTF.